This T cell receptor (beta chain) was identified during a study of OX40 agonist ivuxolimab in advanced cancers. Overall study: Patients assigned to dose escalation were diagnosed with hepatocellular carcinoma, melanoma, renal cell or head and neck cancer.

Points on this clone: No antigen is known for it.

Trimming cost V 4 bases and J 6 bases, with 12 bases left between them. The CDR3 runs to 13 residues. Germline loops: CDR1 SGHTA, CDR2 FQGNSA. The method was immunoSEQ multiplex PCR; TCRdb's version includes in-frame clones alone and lacks a portion of them. This repertoire shows some 100,000 clones, 70% to 90% found once; its top ten account for 0.79%. Study results and caveats: Among T cells, CD8+ cells averaged more expanded clones than CD4+ cells.

The chain carries TRBV7-2 and TRBJ1-2, with TRBD1 as a possible D gene (6 bases). The material sequenced was CD4+ or CD8+ T cells sorted from blood, taken in a trial of the OX40 agonist ivuxolimab. The source of this sequence is an adult with an advanced solid tumor such as melanoma, head and neck, liver or kidney cancer. In DNA form, the CDR3 reads TGTGCCAGCAGCTCCACAGGGTGGGATGGCTACACCTTC. Translation gives CASSSTGWDGYTF.